This is a list of T cell receptor beta chains from one sample in a study of post-analysis software for immune sequencing data. TCRdb processed the PCR reads anew with MiXCR; each CDR3 protein has one entry. The sample carries hundreds of thousands of distinct CDR3 sequences, roughly 47% recorded once. The material sequenced was blood. The receptor set was obtained from a girl aged 5 to 17 with multiple sclerosis. Each CDR3 is given with its conserved first and last residue. Fields, in order: D gene, V gene, clone size, J gene, CDR3 DNA, CDR3 protein. A D gene is named only where the DNA matches it firmly. Where a row states a size, it is once, few, many or the class of an expanded clone; other rows omit it.

d_gene: .
v_gene: TRBV29-1
abundance: .
j_gene: TRBJ2-3
CDR3nt: TGCAGCGGTGGTGGAGGGGGGGCCGGTGCAGATACGCAGTATTTT
CDR3aa: CSGGGGGAGADTQYF

d_gene: .
v_gene: TRBV7-2
abundance: .
j_gene: TRBJ2-5
CDR3nt: TGTGCCAGCAGCTTTTCATCGAGGGGAAAGACCCAGTACTTC
CDR3aa: CASSFSSRGKTQYF

d_gene: .
v_gene: TRBV5-6
abundance: .
j_gene: TRBJ1-5
CDR3nt: TGTGCCAGCAGCTTGGCTCCAGCTGTCGGCAATCAGCCCCAGCATTTT
CDR3aa: CASSLAPAVGNQPQHF

d_gene: .
v_gene: TRBV7-6
abundance: few
j_gene: TRBJ2-3
CDR3nt: TGTGCCAGCAGCTGGAGCGGGACAAACACAGATACGCAGTATTTT
CDR3aa: CASSWSGTNTDTQYF

d_gene: .
v_gene: TRBV15
abundance: few
j_gene: TRBJ2-1
CDR3nt: TGTGCCACAGGGGACTCCTCATTCGAGCAGTTCTTC
CDR3aa: CATGDSSFEQFF

d_gene: .
v_gene: TRBV12-3/TRBV12-4
abundance: .
j_gene: TRBJ2-1
CDR3nt: TGTGCCAACAGGGCAGGGGTCTCCTACAATGAGCAGTTCTTC
CDR3aa: CANRAGVSYNEQFF

d_gene: .
v_gene: TRBV12-3/TRBV12-4
abundance: .
j_gene: TRBJ2-1
CDR3nt: TGTGCCAGCAGTTCTCGAATTTACAATGAGCAGTTCTTC
CDR3aa: CASSSRIYNEQFF

d_gene: TRBD1
v_gene: TRBV12-3/TRBV12-4
abundance: .
j_gene: TRBJ2-7
CDR3nt: TGTGCCAGCAGTCCGGACAGGGGCGGAGAGCAGTACTTC
CDR3aa: CASSPDRGGEQYF

d_gene: .
v_gene: TRBV20-1
abundance: few
j_gene: TRBJ2-7
CDR3nt: TGCAGTGCAGTCCATCAGGTTGGTCGGTACGAGCAGTACTTC
CDR3aa: CSAVHQVGRYEQYF

d_gene: .
v_gene: TRBV7-2
abundance: few
j_gene: TRBJ2-4
CDR3nt: TGTGCCAGCAGCCCTACGCGCGGTATCAAAAACATTCAGTACTTC
CDR3aa: CASSPTRGIKNIQYF

d_gene: .
v_gene: TRBV7-9
abundance: .
j_gene: TRBJ2-7
CDR3nt: TGTGCCAGCAGTCCCCTCGGGGCCAATTCCTACGAGCAGTACTTC
CDR3aa: CASSPLGANSYEQYF

d_gene: .
v_gene: TRBV7-2
abundance: .
j_gene: TRBJ2-1
CDR3nt: TGTGCCAGCAGCCTCCAAACAAATCGAGACAATGAGCAGTTCTTC
CDR3aa: CASSLQTNRDNEQFF

d_gene: .
v_gene: TRBV25-1
abundance: .
j_gene: TRBJ2-7
CDR3nt: TGTGCCAGCAGTGTAGGGGCCGGAGGAGAGCAGTACTTC
CDR3aa: CASSVGAGGEQYF

d_gene: .
v_gene: TRBV6-5
abundance: .
j_gene: TRBJ1-4
CDR3nt: TGTGCCAGCAGCGACGGCCCCAATGAAAAACTGTTTTTT
CDR3aa: CASSDGPNEKLFF

d_gene: .
v_gene: TRBV14
abundance: .
j_gene: TRBJ1-5
CDR3nt: TGTGCCAGCAGCCAGAGTGGGGCCCAGCCCCAGCATTTT
CDR3aa: CASSQSGAQPQHF

d_gene: TRBD1
v_gene: TRBV5-1
abundance: few
j_gene: TRBJ2-5
CDR3nt: TGCGCCAGCAGCTCGGGACAGCGAGAGACCCAGTACTTC
CDR3aa: CASSSGQRETQYF